Given below is one T cell receptor (beta chain) in context. This clonotype was detected a few times. Its recognized antigen is unknown. Within one base of it there is no much larger clone, and no base qualities were kept. CDR1 and CDR2 are read off the germline V gene (reference sequence) as MNHEY and SMNVEV. Between the V and J ends, shortened by 3 bases and 5 bases respectively, the junction contains 14 bases. The CDR3 runs 15 residues from the cysteine to the phenylalanine. The kept DNA is CDR3 alone, 45 bases in frame from the first base. Reads for this sample came from an Illumina HiSeq 2500. Quantitative 5'-RACE with molecular barcodes was the method used to prepare the TCR beta libraries. In the source study's methods: A new computational method based on a probabilistic model of VDJ rearrangement was used to identify disease-linked TCR variants. The public sequencing data were trimmed at Q25 with fastp and processed into clonotypes with MiXCR by TCRdb, which kept only in-frame beta chains. Identical CDR3 protein sequences are pooled into one entry, listed with their most common genes and DNA. TCRdb, rather than the study authors, made the V and J calls. Counted in this sample were about 540,000 distinct CDR3 sequences; 12% of them appeared once. Nearly 7% of the sample comes from the top ten.

This record comes from a study of CD8 T cells in ankylosing spondylitis (dated by TCRdb to the late 2010s). With regard to the full study: T cell receptor beta repertoires were profiled in healthy donors and ankylosing spondylitis patients so that disease-linked TCR variants could be found. In total, the full study cohort was made up of about 99 healthy donors and 25 to 30 ankylosing spondylitis patients. Samples of peripheral blood were taken, and for ankylosing spondylitis patients, synovial fluid was collected as well.

Findings and caveats that apply to the study as a whole: Some motif variants were previously reported in synovial fluid and blood of reactive arthritis patients, suggesting common disease-initiation mechanisms. A TCR beta motif of seven or eight highly homologous amino acid variants appeared characteristic of blood from ankylosing spondylitis patients. According to the report, matched synovial fluid samples from ankylosing spondylitis patients were significantly enriched for the disease-linked clones. The disease-linked clones showed a CD8+ phenotype and occurred at relatively low frequencies in peripheral blood.

Sequencing input: blood, either unsorted or a sorted T cell fraction (not recorded which). The sequence was collected from a male donor with ankylosing spondylitis. The chain was built from TRBV27 and TRBJ2-1, with the D gene uncertain. The CDR3 protein is CASSLLTLGNNEQFF. Read as DNA, the sequence is TGTGCCAGCAGTTTGTTGACCCTAGGAAACAATGAGCAGTTCTTC.